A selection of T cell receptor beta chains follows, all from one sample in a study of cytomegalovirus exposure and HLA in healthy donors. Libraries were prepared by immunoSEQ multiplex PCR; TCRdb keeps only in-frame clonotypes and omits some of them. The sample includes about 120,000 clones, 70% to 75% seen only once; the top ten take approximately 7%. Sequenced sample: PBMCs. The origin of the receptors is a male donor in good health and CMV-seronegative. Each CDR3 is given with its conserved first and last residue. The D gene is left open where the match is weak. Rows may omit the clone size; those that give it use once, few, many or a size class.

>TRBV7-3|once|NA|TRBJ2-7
CASSLNRRGSYEQYF
TGTGCCAGCAGCTTAAACAGGAGGGGATCCTACGAGCAGTACTTC
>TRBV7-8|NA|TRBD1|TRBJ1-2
CASSSRQGAVTNYGYTF
TGTGCCAGCAGCTCCAGACAGGGGGCTGTGACTAACTATGGCTACACCTTC
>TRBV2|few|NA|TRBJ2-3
CASSSQGGFTQYF
TGTGCCAGCAGTTCCCAGGGTGGATTTACGCAGTATTTT
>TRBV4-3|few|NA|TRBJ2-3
CASSQEGRTSTDTQYF
TGCGCCAGCAGCCAAGAGGGCAGAACTAGCACAGATACGCAGTATTTT
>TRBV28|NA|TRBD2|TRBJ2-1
CASSPTGLAGYNEQFF
TGTGCCAGCAGTCCAACGGGACTAGCGGGTTACAATGAGCAGTTCTTC
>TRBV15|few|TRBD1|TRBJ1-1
CATSRDLGQQNTEAFF
TGTGCCACCAGCAGAGATCTGGGACAGCAGAACACTGAAGCTTTCTTT
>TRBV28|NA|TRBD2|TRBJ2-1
CASSSGRILAGANNEQFF
TGTGCCAGCAGTTCGGGACGAATTCTAGCGGGAGCCAACAATGAGCAGTTCTTC
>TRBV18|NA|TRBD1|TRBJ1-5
CASSPRDRADNQPQHF
TGTGCCAGCTCACCACGGGACAGGGCAGACAATCAGCCCCAGCATTTT
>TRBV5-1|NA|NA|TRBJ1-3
CASSPWGGSSGNTIYF
TGCGCCAGCAGCCCCTGGGGGGGTAGCTCTGGAAACACCATATATTTT
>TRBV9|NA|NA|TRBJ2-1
CASSVALGQNEQFF
TGTGCCAGCAGCGTAGCTTTGGGGCAGAATGAGCAGTTCTTC